The subject of this entry is one TCR beta chain. Its antigen is unidentified. The entry originates in a study of human T cells and chemical hapten exposure. Time point denoted: pre-sensitization, week 0. This sample's treatment: therapeutic diphenylcyclopropenone sensitization with weekly scalp DPC. Whole blood, unfractionated, served as the material for total RNA extraction. The library labeled individual cDNA molecules by adding unique molecular identifiers to them. In the study's own analysis: With a range of about 23,224 to 700,000, the median per sample was 95,638 TCRs. TCRdb re-derived calls from the RACE reads in MiXCR, one entry per CDR3 protein. The V and J calls were not made by the authors but by TCRdb's processing. The repertoire consists of approximately 32,000 distinct CDR3 sequences, with approximately 12% occurring once and the leading ten covering roughly 1.9%. Study observations and caveats: Relative to controls, expanded TCRs formed significantly more large CDR3 similarity clusters.

There are 14 residues in the CDR3. Germline V CDR1 and CDR2: DFQATT, SNEGSKA (reference sequence). V shed 4 bases and J 3 bases; nucleotides not matched to a gene: 5. Sequenced here: whole blood, sampled in connection with sensitization to the hapten diphenylcyclopropenone (DPC). The clonotype was recovered from a middle-aged woman with alopecia areata. Some clones in this sample may be carry-over from other donors' samples. The J gene is TRBJ2-2, the V gene TRBV20-1; TRBD2 agrees at 7 bases. The CDR3 bases are TGCAGTGCTAAAGGACTAGGCGACACCGGGGAGCTGTTTTTT. The encoded protein is CSAKGLGDTGELFF.